The next 20 T cell receptor beta chains were all read from a single sample in a study of blood T cells in healthy people across ages. Using a J-beta primer mix together with a sample-barcoded 5' primer, a second PCR was run for roughly 7 to 12 cycles. Each CDR3 protein gets one entry after TCRdb re-called the 5' RACE reads with MiXCR. The sample shows about 640,000 distinct CDR3 sequences, roughly three fifths of them seen only once. Sample: blood. All receptors come from a man in his sixties in good health.

The rearrangement links TRBV29-1 to TRBJ2-7; tentatively, D is TRBD2 (7 bases). The J call is doubtful: the DNA matches TRBJ2-5 better. In germline, CDR1 is SQVTM, CDR2 ANQGSEA. The CDR3 is 13 residues long. The CDR3 protein is CSVVTGGSETQYF. The CDR3 DNA reads as TGCAGCGTTGTTACGGGGGGCAGCGAGACCCAGTACTTC.

This CDR3 is CSADGTEEGETQFF. CDR3 nucleotides: TGCAGCGCCGATGGGACGGAGGAGGGAGAGACCCAGTTCTTC. This chain joins TRBV29-1 and TRBJ2-1, with a possible D match to TRBD2 (6 bases). Looked up from germline, CDR1 is SQVTM and CDR2 is ANQGSEA. Trimming shortened V by 7 bases and J by 13 bases, and 26 bases separated the two germline ends. This CDR3 spans 14 amino acids.

The chain uses TRBV27 and TRBJ2-7; D is tentatively TRBD1 or TRBD2 (5 bases each). The CDR3 loop spans 16 amino acids. Trimming cost V 5 bases and J 0 bases, with 17 bases left between them. Germline CDR1 reads MNHEY; CDR2 reads SMNVEV (reference sequence). The CDR3 nucleotides are TGTGCCAGCAGTCACGCTGGGACGGGGATCTCCTACGAGCAGTACTTC. This encodes CASSHAGTGISYEQYF.

This chain uses TRBV10-3 with TRBJ2-7; the match to TRBD2 covers 10 bases. Germline trimming cut 6 bases from V and 7 bases from J; bases unmatched to any gene: 12. The CDR3 contains 15 residues. Germline V gene lookup returns CDR1 ENHRY and CDR2 SYGVKD. For the CDR3, the DNA is TGTGCCATCAGCGAAAGGACTAGCGGAGTTGGAGAGCAGTACTTC. This codes for CAISERTSGVGEQYF.

The chain is built from TRBV4-1 and TRBJ2-1; 8 nucleotides align to TRBD2. V lost 0 bases, J lost 2 bases, and 6 bases stayed unmatched. From germline, CDR1 is MGHRA and CDR2 YSYEKL. The CDR3 sequence is 17 residues long. The CDR3 protein is CASSQEMAGGAYNEQFF. In nucleotides, the CDR3 is TGCGCCAGCAGCCAAGAGATGGCGGGGGGTGCCTACAATGAGCAGTTCTTC.

The CDR3 loop is CASGGGRNSPLHF. The DNA for the CDR3 is TGTGCCAGCGGAGGGGGAAGGAATTCACCCCTCCACTTT. This chain joins TRBV9 and TRBJ1-6, with D maybe TRBD1 (6 bases). V shed 7 bases and J shed 7 bases, with 12 bases lying between them. The germline V gene has CDR1 SGDLS and CDR2 YYNGEE. The CDR3 runs 13 residues.

CDR3 DNA: TGTGCCACCAGCAGGGCTGGCAGTGGAGAGACCCAGTACTTC. Encoded protein: CATSRAGSGETQYF. The chain joins TRBV15 to TRBJ2-5, with no clear D. Germline loops: CDR1 LNHNV, CDR2 YYDKDF (reference sequence). V dropped 3 bases and J dropped 4 bases, with 12 bases sitting between them. CDR3 size: 14 residues.

J is TRBJ1-6 and V is TRBV18; 8 bases agree with TRBD1. The CDR3 length is 16 residues. The germline gives CDR1 KGHSH, CDR2 LQKENI. V shed 5 bases, J shed 10 bases, and the junction held 13 bases outside the gene matches. As DNA, the CDR3 is TGTGCCAGCTCAGAAAGGACAGGGAGCTTTACCTCACCCCTCCACTTT. It translates to CASSERTGSFTSPLHF.

The chain is built from TRBV5-1 and TRBJ2-1, with TRBD2 identical over 8 bases. The CDR3 length is 14 residues. V lost 2 bases to trimming and J lost 8 bases; unmatched junction nucleotides: 6. Germline V CDR1 and CDR2: SGHRS, YFSETQ. The CDR3 sequence is CASSLTPGGDEQFF. DNA for the CDR3: TGCGCCAGCAGCTTAACCCCGGGGGGGGATGAGCAGTTCTTC.

V is TRBV6-5 and J is TRBJ2-3; 9 bases agree with TRBD1. The trim removed 5 bases at V and 4 bases at J, leaving 7 bases unmatched. From germline, CDR1 is MNHEY and CDR2 SVGAGI. The CDR3 contains 15 residues. In DNA form, the CDR3 reads TGTGCCAGCAGTGACCCGGGACAGGGCTCAGATACGCAGTATTTT. It specifies CASSDPGQGSDTQYF.

The rearrangement joins TRBV6-5 to TRBJ2-1; perhaps TRBD1 as D (6 bases). The germline gives CDR1 MNHEY, CDR2 SVGAGI. CDR3 length equals 13 residues. The germline V and J ends were trimmed by 0 bases and 13 bases, with 13 bases remaining between them. CDR3 protein: CASSYSPGTRQFF. The CDR3 bases are TGTGCCAGCAGTTACTCCCCCGGGACAAGACAGTTCTTC.

This clonotype was seen ten or more times. The chain combines TRBV18 with TRBJ1-2; D is ambiguous. V dropped 3 bases and J dropped 5 bases, with 10 bases sitting between them. Germline V gene data show CDR1 as KGHSH and CDR2 as LQKENI. The CDR3 is 13 amino acids. The CDR3 sequence: CASSPPGSYGYTF. The CDR3 region has the DNA TGTGCCAGCTCACCCCCGGGCTCGTATGGCTACACCTTC. Supplemented by reference TRBV18 and TRBJ1-2, the full variable domain reads NAGVMQNPRHLVRRRGQEARLRCSPMKGHSHVYWYRQLPEEGLKFMVYLQKENIIDESGMPKERFSAEFPKEGPSILRIQQVVRGDSAAYFCASSPPGSYGYTFGSGTRLTVV.

V is TRBV7-2 and J is TRBJ2-1; a weak D match, TRBD2 (6 bases). CDR3 length: 15 residues. With 5 bases removed from V and 4 bases from J, the gap between germline ends came to 15 bases. CDR1 and CDR2 from the germline V gene are SGHTA and FQGNSA. CDR3 sequence reads: CASSLRRSGYNEQFF. DNA for the CDR3: TGTGCCAGCAGCCTACGCCGCAGCGGGTACAATGAGCAGTTCTTC. Drawing the rest from reference TRBV7-2 and TRBJ2-1, the complete variable domain is GAGVSQSPSNKVTEKGKDVELRCDPISGHTALYWYRQSLGQGLEFLIYFQGNSAPDKSGLPSDRFSAERTGGSVSTLTIQRTQQEDSAVYLCASSLRRSGYNEQFFGPGTRLTVL.

The CDR3 DNA follows: TGTGCCAGCAGCCATGCCGGACAGGGGGATAACTATGGCTACACCTTC. It encodes CASSHAGQGDNYGYTF. The chain recombines TRBV3-1 with TRBJ1-2; TRBD1 agrees at 10 bases. CDR3 size: 16 residues. Losses at the gene ends were 3 bases for V and 1 base for J; bases not matched to a gene: 5. Germline-derived CDR1 and CDR2 are LGHDT and YNNKEL (reference sequence).

This clonotype occurred a few times. The rearrangement uses TRBV12-3 or TRBV12-4 and TRBJ2-1; TRBD2 is a possible D gene (5 bases). V dropped 3 bases and J dropped 7 bases, with 13 bases sitting between them. This CDR3 has 14 amino acids. DNA of the CDR3: TGTGCCAGCAGTTTTAGAGGGATCCGGAATGAGCAGTTCTTC. Translating it yields CASSFRGIRNEQFF.

This clonotype was found a few times. This chain uses TRBV5-1 with TRBJ1-6; D may be TRBD1 (6 bases). This CDR3 is built from 16 residues. Per the germline V gene, CDR1 is SGHRS and CDR2 is YFSETQ. V lost 2 bases to trimming and J lost 5 bases, with 14 bases between them. CDR3 bases: TGCGCCAGCAGCTTCAGGGGACGGATCGATAATTCACCCCTCCACTTT. It translates to CASSFRGRIDNSPLHF.

The J gene is TRBJ2-2, the V gene TRBV6-1; the D gene is possibly TRBD1 (5 bases). The germline V and J ends were trimmed by 2 bases and 7 bases, with 11 bases remaining between them. The CDR3 loop spans 14 amino acids. Looked up from germline, CDR1 is MNHNS and CDR2 is SASEGT. The CDR3 reads CASSEIGVDGELFF. The CDR3, as DNA: TGTGCCAGCAGTGAAATAGGGGTCGACGGGGAGCTGTTTTTT.

The chain employs TRBV20-1 and TRBJ2-1; TRBD1 or TRBD2 may be the D gene (6 bases each). CDR1 and CDR2 from the germline V gene are DFQATT and SNEGSKA (reference sequence). The V end was cut by 6 bases, the J end by 7 bases, with 16 bases between. This CDR3 contains 13 residues. Written as DNA, the CDR3 is TGCAGTGCCGATCGGGGGACACTGAATGAGCAGTTCTTC. As protein: CSADRGTLNEQFF.

This sequence joins TRBV20-1 and TRBJ2-1; D not resolved. In germline, CDR1 is DFQATT, CDR2 SNEGSKA (reference sequence). The V gene lost 8 bases and the J gene lost 9 bases, with 8 bases spanning the gap. This CDR3 is built from 9 residues. The CDR3 loop is CSPRGEQFF. The CDR3 DNA is TGCAGTCCTCGTGGTGAGCAGTTCTTC.

This sequence joins TRBV3-1 and TRBJ2-3; 9 bases line up with TRBD2. There are 15 residues in the CDR3. Losses at the gene ends were 1 base for V and 1 base for J; bases not matched to a gene: 0. CDR1 LGHDT and CDR2 YNNKEL come from the germline V gene (reference sequence). The CDR3 region is CASSQVAGGTDTQYF. The CDR3 DNA sequence: TGTGCCAGCAGCCAAGTAGCGGGGGGCACAGATACGCAGTATTTT.